The 5 T cell receptor beta chains below come from one sample, sequenced in a study of prognosis after radiotherapy for stage I lung cancer. Two-round multiplex PCR, the amplification method, yielded TCR beta CDR3 from genomic DNA. The authors ran first-round PCR with primers specific to each TRBV and TRBJ gene. From the multiplex PCR reads, TCRdb called clonotypes with MiXCR, one entry per CDR3 protein. The sample records around 60,000 distinct CDR3 sequences, 26% being singletons. The material was PBMCs, obtained before or after stereotactic body radiation therapy (not recorded which). The receptors here all came from a donor aged 50 or older with non-small cell lung cancer.

Comment on this clonotype: One base away lies a much larger clone, so this may be a sequencing read error. The chain combines TRBV28 with TRBJ1-2; TRBD1 is a possible D gene (5 bases). From germline, CDR1 is MDHEN and CDR2 SYDVKM. The CDR3 has 13 amino acids. The CDR3: CASSPPGDYGHTF. The CDR3 nucleotides are TGTGCCAGCTCACCACCCGGGGACTATGGCCACACCTTC.

In its sample, this clonotype was seen many times. The chain couples TRBV20-1 to TRBJ1-1; D is unresolved. V gave up 5 bases and J gave up 1 base, with 11 bases separating them. Germline V lookup: CDR1 DFQATT, CDR2 SNEGSKA (reference sequence). This CDR3 contains 13 residues. CDR3 in DNA: TGCAGTGCTCCCCGACACACGAACACTGAAGCTTTCTTT. Its translation is CSAPRHTNTEAFF.

In regard to this clonotype: It may be a read error: a sequence one base away is much more abundant. The chain carries TRBV15 and TRBJ2-6; 12 bases are a match to TRBD2. CDR3 length: 20 amino acids. With 5 bases clipped from V and 0 bases from J, the junction kept 11 bases outside the gene matches. The V gene's germline CDR1 is LNHNV and CDR2 YYDKDF (reference sequence). CDR3: CATSLAGGGGADSGANVLTF. DNA of the CDR3: TGTGCCACCAGCCTAGCGGGAGGGGGGGGCGCCGACTCTGGGGCCAACGTCCTGACTTTC.

Remarks on this clonotype: One junction end disagrees with the germline gene, perhaps due to a read error. CDR3 sequence: CVSSNPLGTVNEKFF. The CDR3 coding sequence is TGTGTCAGCAGCAATCCCCTCGGGACAGTTAATGAGAAGTTCTTC. The rearrangement uses TRBV6-2 or TRBV6-3 and TRBJ2-1, with 7 bases matching TRBD1. CDR3 length: 15 residues. Germline V CDR1 and CDR2: MNHEY, SVGEGT.

A remark on this clonotype: A far more abundant clone sits one base away, making this likely a read error. The chain employs TRBV6-4 and TRBJ1-1; D is possibly TRBD1 (6 bases). CDR1 is MRHNA and CDR2 is SNTAGT in the germline V gene. The CDR3 loop spans 12 amino acids. V was pared by 7 bases and J by 4 bases, with 10 bases between. CDR3 sequence reads: CASMDSSTEAFF. The CDR3 DNA is TGTGCCAGCATGGACAGCTCCACTGAAGCTTTCTTT.